These T cell receptor beta chains were read from a single sample in a study of cytomegalovirus exposure and HLA in healthy donors. The data were produced by immunoSEQ multiplex PCR, yet TCRdb's version contains in-frame clones alone and is incomplete. This table holds 150,000 to 200,000 clones, approximately 84% found once. What was sequenced was PBMCs. Receptors originate from a man younger than 40 in good health and CMV-seropositive. Both conserved end residues are part of each CDR3. Each record gives: J gene, clone size, V gene, CDR3 protein. Some rows have no size entry. The others give once, few or many, or a class for an expanded clone.

TRBJ1-1 NA TRBV23-1 CASSHAMTKAEAFF
TRBJ1-6 few TRBV5-5 CASSLGGPNYNSPLHF
TRBJ2-2 NA TRBV7-8 CASSLGRVGTGELFF
TRBJ1-1 once TRBV28 CASSLHSHRTEAFF
TRBJ2-7 NA TRBV30 CAWSVSAGAYEQYF
TRBJ2-1 NA TRBV30 CAWSTGSRQFF
TRBJ1-6 few TRBV7-6 CASSLETGGHSPLHF
TRBJ2-1 NA TRBV27 CASSYGQGSSYNEQFF
TRBJ2-7 NA TRBV7-9 CASLSWGQGPREQYF
TRBJ2-3 NA TRBV9 CASSSGEREVTDTQYF
TRBJ2-7 NA TRBV7-3 CASSPWTGGNYEQYF
TRBJ2-5 few TRBV29-1 CSVVQGGNQETQYF
TRBJ2-3 once TRBV2 CASRLAGGLSTDTQYF
TRBJ1-1 NA TRBV7-3 CASSLGQNTEAFF
TRBJ2-1 NA TRBV29-1 CSVAPLAGGVNEQFF
TRBJ1-2 NA TRBV5-3 CARSLARGSTNYGYTF
TRBJ2-1 NA TRBV29-1 CSAPRPGRVIDEQFF
TRBJ2-3 NA TRBV11-3 CASSLDQARTDTQYF
TRBJ2-1 NA TRBV27 CASSFGYSYNEQFF
TRBJ1-1 NA TRBV5-1 CASRTREDTEAFF
TRBJ2-7 NA TRBV10-2 CASSDWTGGGKSSYEQYF
TRBJ1-1 NA TRBV4-2 CASSHSPPRTGGTEAFF
TRBJ2-1 NA TRBV10-2 CASSEHPYNEQFF
TRBJ2-2 NA TRBV28 CASYRGLTGELFF
TRBJ1-4 once TRBV30 CAWRAGAGANEKLFF
TRBJ2-7 NA TRBV5-4 CASSLAGGPYEQYF
TRBJ2-3 once TRBV5-1 CASSTGTSGESTDTQYF
TRBJ2-5 few TRBV7-3 CASSIQDGSQETQYF
TRBJ1-1 NA TRBV7-9 CASSTGVEAFF
TRBJ2-1 NA TRBV30 CAWRVSNEQFF
TRBJ2-7 few TRBV7-8 CASSPIREQYF
TRBJ2-1 NA TRBV7-9 CASSFEAGGSYNEQFF
TRBJ2-6 once TRBV27 CASSGLVFSGANVLTF
TRBJ2-7 NA TRBV27 CASSPLAGGSYEQYF
TRBJ2-5 NA TRBV25-1 CASSEYRGETQYF
TRBJ2-5 once TRBV7-2 CASSFIRGREETQYF
TRBJ2-1 NA TRBV5-1 CASSPQAGQYSYNEQFF
TRBJ2-1 NA TRBV5-1 CASTVGDGGYNEQFF
TRBJ2-7 NA TRBV12-2 CASRLDPGLAGQEQYF
TRBJ2-1 NA TRBV5-1 CASSLQGEGEQFF